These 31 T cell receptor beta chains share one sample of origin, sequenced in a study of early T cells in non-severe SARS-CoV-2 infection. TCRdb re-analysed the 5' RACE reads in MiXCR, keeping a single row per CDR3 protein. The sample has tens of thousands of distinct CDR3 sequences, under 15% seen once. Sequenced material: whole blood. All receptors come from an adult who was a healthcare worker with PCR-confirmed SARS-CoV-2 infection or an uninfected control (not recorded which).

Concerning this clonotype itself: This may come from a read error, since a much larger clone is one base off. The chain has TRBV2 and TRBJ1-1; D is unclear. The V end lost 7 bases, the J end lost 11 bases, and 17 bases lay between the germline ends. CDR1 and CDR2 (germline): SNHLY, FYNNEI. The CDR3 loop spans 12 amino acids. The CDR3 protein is CASTSRAPVAFF. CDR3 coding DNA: TGTGCCAGCACTTCGCGGGCCCCTGTGGCTTTCTTT.

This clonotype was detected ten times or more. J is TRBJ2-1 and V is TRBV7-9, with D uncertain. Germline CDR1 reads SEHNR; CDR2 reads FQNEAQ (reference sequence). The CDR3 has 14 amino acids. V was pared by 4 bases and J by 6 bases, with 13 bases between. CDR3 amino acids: CASSSGPQPNEQFF. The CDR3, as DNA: TGTGCCAGCAGCTCCGGGCCACAACCCAATGAGCAGTTCTTC.

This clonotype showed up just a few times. CDR3 amino acids: CASSNRGTQETQYF. The CDR3 DNA is TGTGCCAGCAGTAACCGGGGGACTCAAGAGACCCAGTACTTC. This sequence joins TRBV28 and TRBJ2-5; a possible D gene is TRBD2 (6 bases). Germline V gene data show CDR1 as MDHEN and CDR2 as SYDVKM. V was pared by 5 bases and J by 2 bases, with 12 bases between. This CDR3 spans 14 amino acids.

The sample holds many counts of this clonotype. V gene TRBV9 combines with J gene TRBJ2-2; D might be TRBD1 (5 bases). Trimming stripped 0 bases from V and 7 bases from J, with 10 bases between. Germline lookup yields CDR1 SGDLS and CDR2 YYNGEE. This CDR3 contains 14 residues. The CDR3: CASSVDWGNGELFF. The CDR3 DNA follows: TGTGCCAGCAGCGTAGATTGGGGCAACGGGGAGCTGTTTTTT. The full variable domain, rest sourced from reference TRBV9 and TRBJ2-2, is DSGVTQTPKHLITATGQRVTLRCSPRSGDLSVYWYQQSLDQGLQFLIQYYNGEERAKGNILERFSAQQFPDLHSELNLSSLELGDSALYFCASSVDWGNGELFFGEGSRLTVL.

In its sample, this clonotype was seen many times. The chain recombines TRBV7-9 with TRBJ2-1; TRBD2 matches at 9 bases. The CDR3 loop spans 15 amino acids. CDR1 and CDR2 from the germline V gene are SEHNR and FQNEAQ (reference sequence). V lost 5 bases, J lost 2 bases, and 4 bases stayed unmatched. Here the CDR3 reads CASSPGLATYNEQFF. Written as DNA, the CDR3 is TGTGCCAGCAGCCCCGGACTAGCGACCTACAATGAGCAGTTCTTC.

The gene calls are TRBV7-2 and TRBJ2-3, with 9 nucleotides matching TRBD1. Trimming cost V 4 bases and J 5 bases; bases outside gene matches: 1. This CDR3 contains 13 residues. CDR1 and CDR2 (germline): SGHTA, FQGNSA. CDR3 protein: CASSWGQGDTQYF. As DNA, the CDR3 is TGTGCCAGCAGCTGGGGACAGGGAGATACGCAGTATTTT.

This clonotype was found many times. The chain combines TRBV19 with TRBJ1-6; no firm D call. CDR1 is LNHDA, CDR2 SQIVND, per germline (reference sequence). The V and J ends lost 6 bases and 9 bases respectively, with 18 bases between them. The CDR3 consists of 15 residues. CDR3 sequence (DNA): TGTGCCAGTAGCGAGCTGATCCGGGAAAGTTCACCCCTCCACTTT. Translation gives CASSELIRESSPLHF.

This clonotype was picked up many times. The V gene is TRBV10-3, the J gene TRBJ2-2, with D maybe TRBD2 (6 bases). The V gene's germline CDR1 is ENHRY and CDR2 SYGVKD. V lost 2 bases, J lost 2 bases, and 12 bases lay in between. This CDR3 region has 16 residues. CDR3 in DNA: TGTGCCATCAGTGAGCGTTTAGCGGAAAACACCGGGGAGCTGTTTTTT. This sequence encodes CAISERLAENTGELFF.

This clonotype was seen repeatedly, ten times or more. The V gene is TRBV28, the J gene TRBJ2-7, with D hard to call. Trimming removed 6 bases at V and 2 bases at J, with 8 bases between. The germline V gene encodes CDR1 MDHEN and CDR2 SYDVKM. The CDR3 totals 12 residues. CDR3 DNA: TGTGCCAGCAGGAAGGGCGCCTACGAGCAGTACTTC. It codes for CASRKGAYEQYF.

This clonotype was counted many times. The CDR3 loop is CSVEVGGEQPQHF. Written as DNA, the CDR3 is TGCAGCGTTGAAGTGGGAGGGGAGCAGCCCCAGCATTTT. This chain uses TRBV29-1 with TRBJ1-5; a possible D gene is TRBD1 (5 bases). CDR1 SQVTM and CDR2 ANQGSEA come from the germline V gene. The CDR3 is 13 residues long. Trimming stripped 1 base from V and 7 bases from J, with 11 bases between.

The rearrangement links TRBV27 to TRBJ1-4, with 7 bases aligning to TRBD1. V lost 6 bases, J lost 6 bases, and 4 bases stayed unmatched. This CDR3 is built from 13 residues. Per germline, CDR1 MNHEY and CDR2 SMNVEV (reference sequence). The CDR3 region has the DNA TGTGCCAGCAGAAGGACAGGATATGAAAAACTGTTTTTT. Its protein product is CASRRTGYEKLFF.

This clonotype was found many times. The DNA of the CDR3 is TGTGCCAGCAGCGTGGGCGGGGGGGCGATGGATACGCAGTATTTT. Its translation: CASSVGGGAMDTQYF. The chain carries TRBV9 and TRBJ2-3; 9 nucleotides agree with TRBD2. Germline V gene sequence: CDR1 SGDLS, CDR2 YYNGEE. V lost 2 bases, J lost 6 bases, and 7 bases stayed unmatched. This CDR3 has 15 amino acids.

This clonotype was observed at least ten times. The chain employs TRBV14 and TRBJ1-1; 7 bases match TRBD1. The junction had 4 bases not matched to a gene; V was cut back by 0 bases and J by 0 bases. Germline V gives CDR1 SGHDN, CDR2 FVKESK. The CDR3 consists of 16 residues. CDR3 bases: TGTGCCAGCAGCCAAGATCTCAGGGGGGTGAACACTGAAGCTTTCTTT. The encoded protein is CASSQDLRGVNTEAFF. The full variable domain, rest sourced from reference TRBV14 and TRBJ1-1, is EAGVTQFPSHSVIEKGQTVTLRCDPISGHDNLYWYRRVMGKEIKFLLHFVKESKQDESGMPNNRFLAERTGGTYSTLKVQPAELEDSGVYFCASSQDLRGVNTEAFFGQGTRLTVV.

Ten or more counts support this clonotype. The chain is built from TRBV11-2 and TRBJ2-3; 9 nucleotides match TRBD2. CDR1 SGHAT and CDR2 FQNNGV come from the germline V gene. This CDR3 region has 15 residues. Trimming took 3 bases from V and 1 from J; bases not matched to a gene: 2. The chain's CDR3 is CASSFRTSGTDTQYF. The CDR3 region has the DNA TGTGCCAGCAGCTTCAGGACTAGCGGCACAGATACGCAGTATTTT.

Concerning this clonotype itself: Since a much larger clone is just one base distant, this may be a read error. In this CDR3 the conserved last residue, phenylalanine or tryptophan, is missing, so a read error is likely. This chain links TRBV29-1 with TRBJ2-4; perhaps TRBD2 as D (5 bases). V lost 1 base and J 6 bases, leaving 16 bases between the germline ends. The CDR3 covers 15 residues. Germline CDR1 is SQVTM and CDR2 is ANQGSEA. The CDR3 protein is CSVEGGSGNINIQYL. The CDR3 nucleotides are TGCAGCGTTGAAGGGGGATCCGGGAATATAAACATTCAGTACCTC.

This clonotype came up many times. CDR3 DNA: TGTGCCTGGGGTTGGGGCGGGGAGCTGTTTTTT. Protein product: CAWGWGGELFF. This sequence joins TRBV30 and TRBJ2-2; D uncertain. This CDR3 is 11 amino acids long. Germline V gene lookup returns CDR1 GTSNPN and CDR2 SVGIG (reference sequence). V dropped 5 bases and J dropped 7 bases, with 8 bases sitting between them.

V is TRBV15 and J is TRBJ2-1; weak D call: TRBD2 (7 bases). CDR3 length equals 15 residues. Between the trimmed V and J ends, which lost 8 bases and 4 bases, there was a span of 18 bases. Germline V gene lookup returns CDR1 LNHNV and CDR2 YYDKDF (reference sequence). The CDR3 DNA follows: TGTGCCACCCGGCCCGAGGGGGGACTATACAATGAGCAGTTCTTC. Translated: CATRPEGGLYNEQFF.

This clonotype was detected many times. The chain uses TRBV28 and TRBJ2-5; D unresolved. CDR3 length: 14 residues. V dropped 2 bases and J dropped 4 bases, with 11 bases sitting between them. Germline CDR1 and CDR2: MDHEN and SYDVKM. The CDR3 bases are TGTGCCAGCAGTTTAATAACCAACCCAGAGACCCAGTACTTC. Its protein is CASSLITNPETQYF.

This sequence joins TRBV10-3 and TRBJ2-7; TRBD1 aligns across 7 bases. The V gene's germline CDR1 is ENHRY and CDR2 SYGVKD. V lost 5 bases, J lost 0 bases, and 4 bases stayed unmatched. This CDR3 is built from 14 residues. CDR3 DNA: TGTGCCATCAGTTCGGGACAGTTCTCCTACGAGCAGTACTTC. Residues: CAISSGQFSYEQYF.

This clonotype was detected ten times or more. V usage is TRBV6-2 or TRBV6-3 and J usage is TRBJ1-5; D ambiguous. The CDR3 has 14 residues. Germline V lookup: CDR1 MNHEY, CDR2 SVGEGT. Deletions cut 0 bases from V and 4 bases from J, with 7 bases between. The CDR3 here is CASSYSPGNQPQHF. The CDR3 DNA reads TGTGCCAGCAGTTACTCGCCAGGAAATCAGCCCCAGCATTTT.

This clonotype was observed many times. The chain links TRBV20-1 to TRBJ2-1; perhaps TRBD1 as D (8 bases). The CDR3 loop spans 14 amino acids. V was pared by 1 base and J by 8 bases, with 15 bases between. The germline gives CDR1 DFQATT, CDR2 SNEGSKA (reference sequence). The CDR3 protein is CSARAGQGGYEQFF. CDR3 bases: TGCAGTGCTAGAGCCGGACAGGGAGGGTATGAGCAGTTCTTC.

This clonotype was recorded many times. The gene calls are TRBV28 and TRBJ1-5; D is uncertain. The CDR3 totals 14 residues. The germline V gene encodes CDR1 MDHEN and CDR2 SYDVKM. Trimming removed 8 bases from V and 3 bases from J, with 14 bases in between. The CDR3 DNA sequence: TGTGCCAGCGATTCGGAGATTAACAATCAGCCCCAGCATTTT. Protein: CASDSEINNQPQHF.

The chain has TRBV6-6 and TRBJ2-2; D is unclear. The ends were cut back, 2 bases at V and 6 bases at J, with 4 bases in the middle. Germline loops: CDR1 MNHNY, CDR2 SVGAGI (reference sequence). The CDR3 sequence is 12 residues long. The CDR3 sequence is CASSYESGELFF. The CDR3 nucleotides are TGTGCCAGCAGTTACGAGTCCGGGGAGCTGTTTTTT.

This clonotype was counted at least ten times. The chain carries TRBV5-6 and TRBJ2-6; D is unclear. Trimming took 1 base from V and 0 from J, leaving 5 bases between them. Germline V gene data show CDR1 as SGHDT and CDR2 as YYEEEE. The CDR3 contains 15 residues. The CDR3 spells CASSLTASGANVLTF. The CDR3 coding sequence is TGTGCCAGCAGCTTGACGGCCTCTGGGGCCAACGTCCTGACTTTC.

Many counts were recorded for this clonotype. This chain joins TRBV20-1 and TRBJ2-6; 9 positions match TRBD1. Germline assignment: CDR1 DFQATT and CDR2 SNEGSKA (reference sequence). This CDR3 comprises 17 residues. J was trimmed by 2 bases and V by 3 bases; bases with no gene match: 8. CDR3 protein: CSARGAGQGPGANVLTF. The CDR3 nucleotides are TGCAGTGCTAGGGGGGCTGGACAGGGGCCTGGGGCCAACGTCCTGACTTTC.

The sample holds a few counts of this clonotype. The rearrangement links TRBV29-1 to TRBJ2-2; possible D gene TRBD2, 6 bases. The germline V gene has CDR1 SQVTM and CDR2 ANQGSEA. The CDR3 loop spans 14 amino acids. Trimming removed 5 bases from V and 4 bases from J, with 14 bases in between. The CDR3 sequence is CSVSIGGTTGELFF. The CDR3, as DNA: TGCAGCGTTTCCATCGGCGGGACCACCGGGGAGCTGTTTTTT.

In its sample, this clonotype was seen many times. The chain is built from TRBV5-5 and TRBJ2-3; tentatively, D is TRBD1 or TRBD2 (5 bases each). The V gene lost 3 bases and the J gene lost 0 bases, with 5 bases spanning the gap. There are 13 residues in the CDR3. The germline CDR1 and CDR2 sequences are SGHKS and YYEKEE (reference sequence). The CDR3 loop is CASSWDSTDTQYF. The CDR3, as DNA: TGTGCCAGCAGCTGGGACAGCACAGATACGCAGTATTTT.

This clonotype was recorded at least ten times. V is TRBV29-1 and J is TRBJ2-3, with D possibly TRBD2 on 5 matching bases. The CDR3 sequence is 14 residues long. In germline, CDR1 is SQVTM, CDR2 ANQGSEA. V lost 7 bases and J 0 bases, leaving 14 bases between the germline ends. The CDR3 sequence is CSASGRGSTDTQYF. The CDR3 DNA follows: TGCAGCGCCTCTGGCCGGGGAAGCACAGATACGCAGTATTTT.

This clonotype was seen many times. CDR3 residues: CASSPEGPGQQYYEQYF. Written as DNA, the CDR3 is TGTGCCAGCAGCCCAGAGGGACCGGGACAGCAATACTACGAGCAGTACTTC. The chain uses TRBV7-9 and TRBJ2-7; 7 bases agree with TRBD1. CDR1 is SEHNR, CDR2 FQNEAQ, per germline (reference sequence). The length of the CDR3 is 17 residues. Trimming cost V 5 bases and J 3 bases; bases outside gene matches: 16.

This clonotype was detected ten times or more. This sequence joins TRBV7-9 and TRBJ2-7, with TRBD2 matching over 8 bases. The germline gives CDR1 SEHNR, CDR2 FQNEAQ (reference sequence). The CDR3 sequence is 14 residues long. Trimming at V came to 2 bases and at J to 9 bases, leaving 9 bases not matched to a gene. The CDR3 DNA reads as TGTGCCAGCAGCTTAACCACTAGCGGCCAGCGGCAGTACTTC. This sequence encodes CASSLTTSGQRQYF.

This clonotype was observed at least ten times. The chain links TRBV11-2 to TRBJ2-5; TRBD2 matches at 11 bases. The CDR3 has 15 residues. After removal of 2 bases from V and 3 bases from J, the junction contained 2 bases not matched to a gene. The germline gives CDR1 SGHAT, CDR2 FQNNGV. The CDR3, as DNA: TGTGCCAGCAGCTTATTGACTAGCGGGAAAGAGACCCAGTACTTC. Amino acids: CASSLLTSGKETQYF.